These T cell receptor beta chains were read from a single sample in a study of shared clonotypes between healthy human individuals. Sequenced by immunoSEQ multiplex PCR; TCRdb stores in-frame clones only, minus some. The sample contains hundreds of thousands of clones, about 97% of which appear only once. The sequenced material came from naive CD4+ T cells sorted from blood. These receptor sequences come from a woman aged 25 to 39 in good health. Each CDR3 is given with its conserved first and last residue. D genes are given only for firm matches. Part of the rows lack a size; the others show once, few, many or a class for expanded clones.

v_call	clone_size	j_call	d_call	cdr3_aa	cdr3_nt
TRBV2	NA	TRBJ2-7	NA	CASSEGLVSGYEQYF	TGTGCCAGCAGTGAAGGCCTAGTGTCTGGCTACGAGCAGTACTTC
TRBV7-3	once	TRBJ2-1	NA	CASGPSSYNEQFF	TGTGCCAGCGGCCCGAGCTCCTACAATGAGCAGTTCTTC
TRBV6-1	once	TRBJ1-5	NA	CASSEAPGASEWPQHF	TGTGCCAGCAGTGAAGCGCCTGGGGCCTCGGAGTGGCCCCAGCATTTT
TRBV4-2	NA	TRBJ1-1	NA	CASSQDLPRDTVGTEAFF	TGTGCCAGCAGCCAAGACCTTCCAAGGGACACGGTGGGCACTGAAGCTTTCTTT
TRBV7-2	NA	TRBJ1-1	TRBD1	CASSRQGTPEAFF	TGTGCCAGCAGCCGACAGGGCACCCCTGAAGCTTTCTTT
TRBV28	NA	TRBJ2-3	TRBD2	CASSKPPGLAGTTQYF	TGTGCCAGCAGTAAACCTCCGGGACTAGCGGGAACCACGCAGTATTTT
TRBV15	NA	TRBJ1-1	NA	CATSPRRGNTEAFF	TGTGCCACCAGCCCCAGGAGGGGCAACACTGAAGCTTTCTTT
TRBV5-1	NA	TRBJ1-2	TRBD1	CASSGPGQSGYGYTF	TGCGCCAGCAGCGGACCGGGACAGTCCGGCTATGGCTACACCTTC
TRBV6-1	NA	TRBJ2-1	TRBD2	CASKVAGVRHEQFF	TGTGCCAGCAAGGTAGCGGGAGTCAGGCATGAGCAGTTCTTC
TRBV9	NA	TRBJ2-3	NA	CASSASGEISTDTQYF	TGTGCCAGCAGCGCCTCCGGGGAGATCAGCACAGATACGCAGTATTTT
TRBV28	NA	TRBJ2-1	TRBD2	CASSLFAGGPINEQFF	TGTGCCAGCAGTTTATTTGCGGGAGGGCCTATCAATGAGCAGTTCTTC
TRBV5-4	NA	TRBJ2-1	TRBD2	CASSLVTLAGASNEQFF	TGTGCCAGCAGCTTAGTGACCCTAGCGGGAGCTAGCAATGAGCAGTTCTTC
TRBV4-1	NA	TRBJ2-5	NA	CASSDMAGAGETQYF	TGCGCCAGCAGTGATATGGCAGGGGCGGGGGAGACCCAGTACTTC
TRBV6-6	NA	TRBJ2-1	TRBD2	CASSYPPSGSDEQFF	TGTGCCAGCAGTTACCCACCTAGCGGGAGTGATGAGCAGTTCTTC
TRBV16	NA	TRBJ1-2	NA	CASSQSTAVLYGYTF	TGTGCCAGCAGCCAATCGACGGCAGTACTCTATGGCTACACCTTC
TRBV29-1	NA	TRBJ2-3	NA	CSVELRLVADTQYF	TGCAGCGTTGAATTGAGGCTAGTAGCAGATACGCAGTATTTT
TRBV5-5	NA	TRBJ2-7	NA	CASSLNPTSYEQYF	TGTGCCAGCAGCTTGAACCCCACCTCCTACGAGCAGTACTTC
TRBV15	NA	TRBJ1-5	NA	CATSRGTVVNQPQHF	TGTGCCACCAGCAGAGGGACGGTTGTTAATCAGCCCCAGCATTTT
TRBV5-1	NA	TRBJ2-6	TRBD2	CASSLAGESGANVLTF	TGCGCCAGCAGTCTAGCGGGAGAATCTGGGGCCAACGTCCTGACTTTC
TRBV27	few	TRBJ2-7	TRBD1	CASSLLGTGSYEQYF	TGTGCCAGCAGTTTGTTGGGGACAGGGAGCTACGAGCAGTACTTC
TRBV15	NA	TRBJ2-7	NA	CATSRQGTYEQYF	TGTGCCACCAGCAGACAGGGGACTTACGAGCAGTACTTC
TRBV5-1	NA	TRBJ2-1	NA	CASSLASSYNEQFF	TGCGCCAGCAGCTTAGCGAGCTCCTACAATGAGCAGTTCTTC
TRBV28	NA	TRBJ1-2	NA	CASSYSYGYTF	TGTGCCAGCAGTTACAGCTATGGCTACACCTTC
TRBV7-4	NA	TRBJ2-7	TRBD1	CASSLATRTGRNEQYF	TGTGCCAGCAGCTTAGCGACTCGGACAGGGAGAAACGAGCAGTACTTC
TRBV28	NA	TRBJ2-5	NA	CASSEARGRQTQYF	TGTGCCAGCAGCGAGGCCCGGGGGAGGCAGACCCAGTACTTC
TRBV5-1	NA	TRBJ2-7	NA	CASSLALASYEQYF	TGCGCCAGCAGCTTGGCCCTAGCCTCCTACGAGCAGTACTTC
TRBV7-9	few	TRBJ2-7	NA	CASSLGNEQYF	TGTGCCAGCAGCTTAGGTAACGAGCAGTACTTC
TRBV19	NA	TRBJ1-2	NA	CASSSGRGYGYTF	TGTGCCAGTAGTTCGGGACGGGGCTATGGCTACACCTTC
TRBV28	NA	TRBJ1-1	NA	CASSSGTRMNTEAFF	TGTGCCAGCAGTTCCGGGACACGTATGAACACTGAAGCTTTCTTT
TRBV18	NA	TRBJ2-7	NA	CASSPRWDRPYEQYF	TGTGCCAGCTCACCACGATGGGACCGACCCTACGAGCAGTACTTC
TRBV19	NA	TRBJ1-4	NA	CASSMLSGYNEKLFF	TGTGCCAGTAGTATGCTCAGTGGTTATAATGAAAAACTGTTTTTT
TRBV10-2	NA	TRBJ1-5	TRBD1	CASSEQGANQPQHF	TGCGCCAGCAGTGAGCAGGGGGCCAATCAGCCCCAGCATTTT
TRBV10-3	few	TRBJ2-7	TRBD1	CAIQTGVDEQYF	TGTGCCATCCAGACAGGGGTCGACGAGCAGTACTTC
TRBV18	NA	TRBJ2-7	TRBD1	CASSPENRGYEQYF	TGTGCCAGCTCACCGGAGAACAGGGGCTACGAGCAGTACTTC
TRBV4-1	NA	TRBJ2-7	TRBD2	CASSQRHILAASSYEQYF	TGCGCCAGCAGCCAACGGCATATACTAGCGGCTAGCTCCTACGAGCAGTACTTC
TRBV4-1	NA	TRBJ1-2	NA	CASSQDRGWYGYTF	TGCGCCAGCAGCCAAGATCGGGGTTGGTATGGCTACACCTTC
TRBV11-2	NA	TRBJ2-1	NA	CASSPGTYNEQFF	TGTGCCAGCAGCCCCGGGACCTACAATGAGCAGTTCTTC
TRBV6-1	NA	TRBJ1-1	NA	CASAYLTEAFF	TGTGCCAGCGCTTACCTCACTGAAGCTTTCTTT
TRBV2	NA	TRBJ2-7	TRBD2	CASSEYGRPNYEQYF	TGTGCCAGCAGTGAGTACGGGAGGCCGAACTACGAGCAGTACTTC
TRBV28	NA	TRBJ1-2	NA	CASSLGHFGYTF	TGTGCCAGCAGTTTAGGGCATTTTGGCTACACCTTC
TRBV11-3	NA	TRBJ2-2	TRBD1	CASSWTGATGELFF	TGTGCCAGCAGCTGGACAGGGGCCACCGGGGAGCTGTTTTTT
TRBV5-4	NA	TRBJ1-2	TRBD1	CASSLEDRHRGPANYGYTF	TGTGCCAGCAGCTTGGAGGACCGACACAGGGGCCCCGCTAACTATGGCTACACCTTC
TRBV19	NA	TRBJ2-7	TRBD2	CASSIQRDSYEQYF	TGTGCCAGTAGTATACAGCGGGACTCCTACGAGCAGTACTTC
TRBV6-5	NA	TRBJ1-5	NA	CASSYEQGRQPQHF	TGTGCCAGCAGTTACGAGCAGGGACGGCAGCCCCAGCATTTT
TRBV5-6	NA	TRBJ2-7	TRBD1	CASSLFGQGGVGEQYF	TGTGCCAGCAGCTTGTTTGGACAGGGGGGAGTGGGAGAGCAGTACTTC
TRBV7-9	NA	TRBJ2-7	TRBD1	CASSAGTGVNEQYF	TGTGCCAGCAGCGCCGGGACAGGGGTCAACGAGCAGTACTTC
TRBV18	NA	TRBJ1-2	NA	CASSPRGSDGYTF	TGTGCCAGCTCACCAAGGGGGAGTGATGGCTACACCTTC
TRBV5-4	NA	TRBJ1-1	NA	CASSLGQRNTEAFF	TGTGCCAGCAGCTTGGGACAGCGGAACACTGAAGCTTTCTTT
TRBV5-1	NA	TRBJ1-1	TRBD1	CASSPGTENTEAFF	TGCGCCAGCAGCCCCGGGACAGAGAACACTGAAGCTTTCTTT
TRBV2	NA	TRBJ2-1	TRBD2	CASSDGSGSYNEQFF	TGTGCCAGCAGTGACGGTAGCGGGAGCTACAATGAGCAGTTCTTC
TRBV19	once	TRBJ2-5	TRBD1	CASSPNTDRGETQYF	TGTGCCAGTAGTCCAAACACAGACAGGGGAGAGACCCAGTACTTC
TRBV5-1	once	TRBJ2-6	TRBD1	CASSLFLRSGGGSGANVLTF	TGCGCCAGCAGCTTGTTCCTGAGGTCAGGGGGCGGCTCTGGGGCCAACGTCCTGACTTTC
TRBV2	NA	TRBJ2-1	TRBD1	CASGDRSSYNEQFF	TGTGCCAGCGGGGACAGGAGCTCCTACAATGAGCAGTTCTTC
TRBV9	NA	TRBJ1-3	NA	CASRSRENTIYF	TGTGCCAGCAGAAGCAGGGAGAACACCATATATTTT
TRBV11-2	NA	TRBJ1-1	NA	CASSLDPPGEAFF	TGTGCCAGCAGCTTAGACCCCCCCGGTGAAGCTTTCTTT
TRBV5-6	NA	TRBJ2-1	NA	CASSLVGHTIF	TGTGCCAGCAGCTTGGTGGGGCACACGATCTTC
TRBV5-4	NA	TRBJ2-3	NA	CASSLATASWDTQYF	TGTGCCAGCAGCTTGGCCACGGCTTCCTGGGATACGCAGTATTTT
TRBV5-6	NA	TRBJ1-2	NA	CASSSLWGGDYGYTF	TGTGCCAGCAGCTCCTTGTGGGGCGGCGACTATGGCTACACCTTC
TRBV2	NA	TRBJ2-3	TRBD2	CASSEGAGGPRDTQYF	TGTGCCAGCAGTGAAGGGGCGGGAGGGCCAAGAGATACGCAGTATTTT
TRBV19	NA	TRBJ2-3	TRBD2	CASRRRRAGGGTDTQYF	TGTGCCAGTAGGAGGAGGAGAGCGGGAGGTGGTACAGATACGCAGTATTTT